The 26 T cell receptor beta chains given below trace back to one sample, sequenced in a study of T cells in Graves' hyperthyroidism and ophthalmopathy. Amplification of TCR beta CDR3 regions was performed using RNA transcripts as template. First-round RT-PCR targeting the TCR CDR3 was performed with the HTBI primer set. TCRdb independently ran MiXCR on the multiplex PCR reads; one entry per CDR3 protein. The sample has about 290,000 distinct CDR3 sequences; 16% are singletons. The material sequenced was blood. These receptors all come from a man aged 25-45 years with Graves' hyperthyroidism.

This clonotype occurred a few times. V gene TRBV5-6 combines with J gene TRBJ2-1, with D maybe TRBD1 (5 bases). Germline-derived CDR1 and CDR2 are SGHDT and YYEEEE. The V and J ends lost 2 bases and 5 bases respectively, with 14 bases between them. The CDR3 contains 15 residues. The CDR3, as DNA: TGTGCCAGCAGCTTTGGGGCTCAACAGGACAATGAGCAGTTCTTC. Protein product: CASSFGAQQDNEQFF.

This clonotype was picked up many times. The chain carries TRBV7-9 and TRBJ2-1, with D maybe TRBD1 (5 bases). The CDR3 consists of 19 residues. V was trimmed by 1 base and J by 0 bases, leaving 19 bases between them. Per germline, CDR1 SEHNR and CDR2 FQNEAQ (reference sequence). CDR3 DNA: TGTGCCAGCAGCTTAGGGGGCTTTAAGGGCCCCAACTCCTACAATGAGCAGTTCTTC. Amino acid sequence: CASSLGGFKGPNSYNEQFF.

The V gene is TRBV25-1, the J gene TRBJ1-5; D is ambiguous. Per the germline V gene, CDR1 is MGHDK and CDR2 is SYGVNS. The V and J ends lost 2 bases and 0 bases respectively, with 17 bases between them. CDR3 size: 18 residues. CDR3 in amino acids: CASSERRPAPHSNQPQHF. The CDR3 region has the DNA TGTGCCAGCAGTGAAAGGCGGCCGGCCCCCCATAGCAATCAGCCCCAGCATTTT.

This clonotype was detected many times. V gene TRBV28 combines with J gene TRBJ1-2, with D perhaps matching TRBD1 (6 bases). Trimming removed 0 bases at V and 5 bases at J, with 13 bases between. CDR1 is MDHEN, CDR2 SYDVKM, per germline. The CDR3 is made up of 15 amino acids. The CDR3, as DNA: TGTGCCAGCAGTTTATGGGACAGCCGGAGGTATGGCTACACCTTC. Its protein product is CASSLWDSRRYGYTF.

The V call is TRBV2, the J call TRBJ2-7; 9 bases match TRBD2. This CDR3 has 13 residues. The trim removed 10 bases at V and 4 bases at J, leaving 8 bases unmatched. From germline, CDR1 is SNHLY and CDR2 FYNNEI. CDR3: CATQTSGGYEQYF. DNA of the CDR3: TGTGCCACCCAGACTAGCGGAGGTTACGAGCAGTACTTC.

This clonotype turned up a few times. The V call is TRBV7-6, the J call TRBJ2-7, with 12 bases fitting TRBD2. This CDR3 is 16 amino acids long. Germline lookup yields CDR1 SGHVS and CDR2 FNYEAQ. V lost 4 bases and J lost 3; bases outside the gene matches: 7. This CDR3 reads CASSYGLAGSFYEQYF. The CDR3, as DNA: TGTGCCAGCAGCTACGGACTAGCGGGAAGTTTCTACGAGCAGTACTTC.

The CDR3: CASSPLRNSYEQYF. In DNA form, the CDR3 reads TGTGCCAGCAGCCCTCTGCGGAACTCCTACGAGCAGTACTTC. The V gene is TRBV11-3, the J gene TRBJ2-7; D not certain. CDR3 length equals 14 residues. Trimming cost V 5 bases and J 0 bases, with 11 bases left between them. CDR1 is SGHNT, CDR2 YENEEA, per germline.

This clonotype was detected only a few times. The chain combines TRBV5-6 with TRBJ1-1; maybe TRBD1 (6 bases). The CDR3 loop spans 14 amino acids. Germline-derived CDR1 and CDR2 are SGHDT and YYEEEE. Trimming stripped 6 bases from V and 3 bases from J, with 15 bases between. For the CDR3, the DNA is TGTGCCAGCACTGGAATAAGGGGGGACACTGAAGCTTTCTTT. It specifies CASTGIRGDTEAFF.

This clonotype has at least ten counts. This chain joins TRBV12-3 or TRBV12-4 and TRBJ2-1, with 7 bases fitting TRBD2. V lost 6 bases to trimming and J lost 4 bases; unmatched junction nucleotides: 9. The CDR3 contains 15 residues. DNA for the CDR3: TGTGCCAGCAGACCGAGCGGGATAATTTACAATGAGCAGTTCTTC. Amino acid sequence: CASRPSGIIYNEQFF.

This clonotype has only a few counts. V is TRBV24-1 and J is TRBJ1-1, with no clear D. CDR3 size: 13 residues. The V and J ends lost 3 bases and 5 bases respectively, with 9 bases between them. The V gene's germline CDR1 is KGHDR and CDR2 SFDVKD. This CDR3 is CATSDRYGTEAFF. The CDR3 nucleotides are TGTGCCACCAGTGATCGATACGGGACTGAAGCTTTCTTT.

This clonotype was detected ten times or more. V usage is TRBV30 and J usage is TRBJ1-1; weak D call: TRBD1 (5 bases). V was cut by 4 bases and J by 5 bases, with 14 bases left in between. Germline-derived CDR1 and CDR2 are GTSNPN and SVGIG (reference sequence). This CDR3 spans 13 amino acids. The CDR3 nucleotides read TGTGCCTGGAAGTTGCAGGGAGGAACTGAAGCTTTCTTT. Translation: CAWKLQGGTEAFF.

This chain connects TRBV20-1 to TRBJ2-3; maybe TRBD1 (5 bases). The germline V gene encodes CDR1 DFQATT and CDR2 SNEGSKA (reference sequence). The CDR3 runs 12 residues. CDR3 in amino acids: CNAPRDTDTQYF. In DNA form, the CDR3 reads TGCAATGCCCCCAGGGACACAGATACGCAGTATTTT.

Only a few counts were recorded for this clonotype. This chain connects TRBV6-6 to TRBJ2-1, with 8 bases that match TRBD2. After removal of 2 bases from V and 12 bases from J, the junction contained 12 bases not matched to a gene. CDR3 size: 15 residues. CDR1 is MNHNY and CDR2 is SVGAGI in the germline V gene (reference sequence). The chain's CDR3 is CASSYLREVRGRQFF. As DNA, the CDR3 is TGTGCCAGCAGTTACCTGCGGGAGGTCCGGGGGAGGCAGTTCTTC.

This clonotype was counted ten times or more. The chain uses TRBV20-1 and TRBJ2-1; D is possibly TRBD2 (6 bases). Germline lookup yields CDR1 DFQATT and CDR2 SNEGSKA (reference sequence). The CDR3 has 13 residues. V lost 8 bases, J lost 0 bases, and 11 bases lay in between. CDR3 loop: CSSRGLSYNEQFF. The DNA of the CDR3 is TGCAGTAGCCGGGGACTCTCCTACAATGAGCAGTTCTTC.

This clonotype was detected many times. V usage is TRBV6-1 and J usage is TRBJ2-5; 11 bases agree with TRBD1. V gave up 6 bases and J gave up 5 bases; unmatched junction bases: 8. The CDR3 sequence is 15 residues long. Germline V CDR1 and CDR2: MNHNS, SASEGT. The DNA for the CDR3 is TGTGCCAGCAGCGTCGGGACAGGGGGGTGGGAGACCCAGTACTTC. It is translated as CASSVGTGGWETQYF.

This clonotype came up many times. The chain uses TRBV19 and TRBJ2-1, with D perhaps being TRBD1 or TRBD2 (5 bases each). Trimming left V 3 bases short and J 2 bases short, with 14 bases between. Germline CDR1 is LNHDA and CDR2 is SQIVND (reference sequence). The CDR3 runs 16 residues. In DNA form, the CDR3 reads TGTGCCAGTAGTATCATTGGCCGGGGCCCCTACAATGAGCAGTTCTTC. Translation: CASSIIGRGPYNEQFF.

This clonotype was found many times. This chain links TRBV7-2 with TRBJ2-3; 9 bases fit TRBD2. The CDR3 consists of 16 residues. Germline-derived CDR1 and CDR2 are SGHTA and FQGNSA. V lost 2 bases to trimming and J lost 6 bases; unmatched junction nucleotides: 9. CDR3 sequence reads: CASSLMGGRAWDTQYF. The DNA of the CDR3 is TGTGCCAGCAGCTTAATGGGCGGGAGGGCCTGGGATACGCAGTATTTT.

This clonotype was detected many times. The V and J genes are TRBV2 and TRBJ2-2, with D tentatively TRBD1 (5 bases). V shed 2 bases and J shed 1 base, with 17 bases lying between them. Per germline, CDR1 SNHLY and CDR2 FYNNEI. The CDR3 spans 18 residues. This CDR3 reads CASSETPDTPGNTGELFF. DNA of the CDR3: TGTGCCAGCAGTGAAACCCCGGACACTCCTGGGAACACCGGGGAGCTGTTTTTT.

This clonotype came up many times. The rearrangement links TRBV4-1 to TRBJ1-5; D remains ambiguous. V gave up 4 bases and J gave up 1 base, with 14 bases separating them. CDR3 length: 16 residues. The germline V gene has CDR1 MGHRA and CDR2 YSYEKL. The CDR3 DNA is TGCGCCAGCAGCCGGACGGTCCTAGCGAGCAATCAGCCCCAGCATTTT. This encodes CASSRTVLASNQPQHF.

This clonotype was observed many times. V is TRBV11-2 and J is TRBJ2-1; weak D call: TRBD2 (6 bases). Looked up from germline, CDR1 is SGHAT and CDR2 is FQNNGV. This CDR3 spans 16 amino acids. V was trimmed by 1 base and J by 9 bases, leaving 19 bases between them. The CDR3 bases are TGTGCCAGCAGCTTAGGGGGGGTGTGGGGCCGAAGTGAGCAGTTCTTC. Its protein product is CASSLGGVWGRSEQFF.

Many counts were recorded for this clonotype. V and J are TRBV7-8 and TRBJ1-3; no firm D call. The V gene's germline CDR1 is SGHVS and CDR2 FQNEAQ. Trimming left V 2 bases short and J 0 bases short, with 8 bases between. This CDR3 has 15 amino acids. The CDR3 nucleotides read TGTGCCAGCAGCTTAACCGCGAGCTCTGGAAACACCATATATTTT. It encodes CASSLTASSGNTIYF.

This clonotype was recorded many times. The rearrangement joins TRBV5-1 to TRBJ1-1, with unresolved D. The CDR3 spans 15 residues. Trimming stripped 4 bases from V and 3 bases from J, with 16 bases between. CDR1 is SGHRS and CDR2 is YFSETQ in the germline V gene. CDR3 sequence (DNA): TGCGCCAGCAGCCTCAGAGACCTAAAGGACACTGAAGCTTTCTTT. Protein: CASSLRDLKDTEAFF.

This clonotype was seen at least ten times. The chain has TRBV28 and TRBJ1-3; D gene unclear. The CDR3 runs to 16 residues. Germline-derived CDR1 and CDR2 are MDHEN and SYDVKM. Trimming shortened V by 1 base and J by 0 bases, and 10 bases separated the two germline ends. CDR3 residues: CASSLLAWSSGNTIYF. The CDR3 nucleotides are TGTGCCAGCAGTTTATTAGCCTGGAGCTCTGGAAACACCATATATTTT.

The V call is TRBV29-1, the J call TRBJ2-1; 13 bases are a match to TRBD2. Germline V gives CDR1 SQVTM, CDR2 ANQGSEA. The V and J ends lost 7 bases and 3 bases, in that order; junction bases with no gene match: 9. The CDR3 contains 16 residues. DNA of the CDR3: TGCAGCGCCCCGGGACTAGCGGGATATGGCTACAATGAGCAGTTCTTC. Its translation is CSAPGLAGYGYNEQFF.

The table lists this clonotype with a few counts. V gene TRBV6-1 combines with J gene TRBJ1-1; D is ambiguous. Germline V gene data show CDR1 as MNHNS and CDR2 as SASEGT. The V end lost 8 bases, the J end lost 0 bases, and 10 bases lay between the germline ends. The length of the CDR3 is 13 residues. The chain's CDR3 is CASARTVNTEAFF. As DNA, the CDR3 is TGTGCCAGCGCCAGGACGGTGAACACTGAAGCTTTCTTT.

This clonotype showed up many times. The chain uses TRBV28 and TRBJ2-1; 9 bases line up with TRBD2. This CDR3 region has 16 residues. The V gene end was trimmed by 1 base and the J gene end by 5 bases; junction bases not matched to a gene: 6. CDR1 MDHEN and CDR2 SYDVKM come from the germline V gene. The CDR3 DNA follows: TGTGCCAGCAGTTTATTTGTGACTAGCGGTAACAATGAGCAGTTCTTC. This encodes CASSLFVTSGNNEQFF.